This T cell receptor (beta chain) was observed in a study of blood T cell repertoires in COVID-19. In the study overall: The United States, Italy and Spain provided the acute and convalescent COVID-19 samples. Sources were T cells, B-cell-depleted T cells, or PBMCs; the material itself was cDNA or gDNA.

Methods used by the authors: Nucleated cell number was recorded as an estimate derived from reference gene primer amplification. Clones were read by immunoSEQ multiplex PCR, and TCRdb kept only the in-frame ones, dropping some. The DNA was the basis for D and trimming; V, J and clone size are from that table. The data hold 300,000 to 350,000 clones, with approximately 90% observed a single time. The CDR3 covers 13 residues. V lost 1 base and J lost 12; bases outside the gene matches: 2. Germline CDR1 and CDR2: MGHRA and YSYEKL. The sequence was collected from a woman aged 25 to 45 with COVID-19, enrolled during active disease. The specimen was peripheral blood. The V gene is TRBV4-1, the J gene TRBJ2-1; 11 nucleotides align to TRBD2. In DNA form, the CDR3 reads TGCGCCAGCAGCCAAGGGACTAGCGGGTGGCAGTTCTTC. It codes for CASSQGTSGWQFF.